Sequencing of this T cell receptor beta chain was carried out in a study of control samples from healthy donors and cancer patients. CDR1 and CDR2 (germline): SGHRS, YFSETQ. The CDR3 sequence is 11 residues long. The V and J ends lost 1 base and 5 bases respectively, with 3 bases between them. Repertoires were generated with immunoSEQ multiplex PCR, while TCRdb's copy carries only in-frame clones and drops some. The repertoire includes 40,000 to 55,000 clones, over 90% of them detected once, and around a quarter sits in the top ten. The receptor's source is a woman aged 45-65 years with head and neck cancer. The rearrangement joins TRBV5-1 to TRBJ2-5; D is unresolved. The sample was PBMCs. CDR3 nucleotide sequence: TGCGCCAGCAGCTTGAGGGAGACCCAGTACTTC. Translating it yields CASSLRETQYF.